The rows below give T cell receptor beta chains drawn from one sample of a study of T-cell memory formation after mild COVID-19. One entry per CDR3 protein, called by TCRdb with MiXCR from the 5' RACE reads. Here the sample spans about 140,000 distinct CDR3 sequences, approximately 25% being singletons. Material for sequencing was PBMCs or a T cell subset sorted from them (not recorded which). These receptors originate from an adult woman who had mild COVID-19 (a few samples of this study predate the infection). Cell type and time point are not known. Both conserved end residues are part of each CDR3. A D gene is named only where the DNA matches it firmly. Clone size is stated in some rows and not others, as once, few, many or a class when expanded.

V: TRBV10-3; D: TRBD1; size: -; J: TRBJ2-5; DNA: TGTGCCATCAAAGACCCGGGACAGTCAAGGGAGACCCAGTACTTC; CDR3: CAIKDPGQSRETQYF
V: TRBV23-1; D: -; size: -; J: TRBJ2-7; DNA: TGCGCCAGCAGTCATAGCCGACGGGCCCCCCCCTACGAGCAGTACTTC; CDR3: CASSHSRRAPPYEQYF
V: TRBV7-9; D: -; size: -; J: TRBJ2-6; DNA: TGTGCCAGCAGCTTACCGGACCCCGACAGCTCTGGGGCCAACGTCCTGACTTTC; CDR3: CASSLPDPDSSGANVLTF
V: TRBV5-1; D: TRBD2; size: -; J: TRBJ2-1; DNA: TGCGCCAGCTCCAGCGGGAGGGCCGGTAATGAGCAGTTCTTC; CDR3: CASSSGRAGNEQFF
V: TRBV19; D: -; size: few; J: TRBJ1-1; DNA: TGTGCCTCCCGGGCCCTCGGGGCTGAAGCTTTCTTT; CDR3: CASRALGAEAFF
V: TRBV4-2; D: -; size: -; J: TRBJ2-5; DNA: TGTGCCAGCAGCCATTTTTTTAGTCGGGACAACGTCGAAGAGACCCAGTACTTC; CDR3: CASSHFFSRDNVEETQYF
V: TRBV24-1; D: TRBD2; size: few; J: TRBJ2-5; DNA: TGTGCCACCAGTAGTATCGGGACTAGCGATCAAGAGACCCAGTACTTC; CDR3: CATSSIGTSDQETQYF
V: TRBV29-1; D: TRBD2; size: -; J: TRBJ2-1; DNA: TGCAGCGTGGAGCGGGGGGATGCCTACAATGAGCAGTTCTTC; CDR3: CSVERGDAYNEQFF
V: TRBV4-3; D: -; size: -; J: TRBJ2-3; DNA: TGCGCCAGCAGCTTGTATGTGGGAACTAGCACAGATACGCAGTATTTT; CDR3: CASSLYVGTSTDTQYF
V: TRBV12-3/TRBV12-4; D: TRBD1; size: few; J: TRBJ1-4; DNA: TGTGCCAGCATGGGACAGGGGCTGAATTTT; CDR3: CASMGQGLNF
V: TRBV4-1; D: -; size: many; J: TRBJ2-1; DNA: TGCGCCAGCAGCCAGGGGAATGAGCAGTTCTTC; CDR3: CASSQGNEQFF
V: TRBV20-1; D: -; size: -; J: TRBJ1-3; DNA: TGCAGTGCTAGAGCCCAGGACTCCTCTGGAAACACCATATATTTT; CDR3: CSARAQDSSGNTIYF
V: TRBV4-2; D: -; size: -; J: TRBJ2-7; DNA: TGTGCCAGCAGCCAAGAACTCGGGGCCTCCTACGAGCAGTACTTC; CDR3: CASSQELGASYEQYF
V: TRBV7-9; D: -; size: few; J: TRBJ2-7; DNA: TGTGCCAGCAGCTTAGGGTTTCAAGGGAAAATCTACGAGCAGTACTTC; CDR3: CASSLGFQGKIYEQYF
V: TRBV7-9; D: -; size: few; J: TRBJ2-1; DNA: TGTGCCAGCAGCTTAGGCTTAGGCAGCTCCTACAATGAGCAGTTCTTC; CDR3: CASSLGLGSSYNEQFF
V: TRBV27; D: -; size: -; J: TRBJ2-3; DNA: TGTGCCAGCAGTTTATCGACACCCTCTAGCACAAATACGCAGTATTTT; CDR3: CASSLSTPSSTNTQYF
V: TRBV11-3; D: -; size: -; J: TRBJ1-1; DNA: TGTGCCAGCAGCTACTGGGCCGAGAACACTGAAGCTTTCTTT; CDR3: CASSYWAENTEAFF
V: TRBV9; D: -; size: few; J: TRBJ1-2; DNA: TGTGCCAGCAGCACATTTGTACAGGGAGGTACTGGCTACACCTTC; CDR3: CASSTFVQGGTGYTF
V: TRBV7-9; D: -; size: -; J: TRBJ2-7; DNA: TGTGCCAGCATCCGAGGGGGGGATCCTCGTCGTGAGCAGTACTTC; CDR3: CASIRGGDPRREQYF
V: TRBV12-3/TRBV12-4; D: -; size: -; J: TRBJ1-1; DNA: TGTGCCAGCAGTTTCCTCACGAGTCTACGAACTGAAGCTTTCTTT; CDR3: CASSFLTSLRTEAFF
V: TRBV7-2; D: -; size: -; J: TRBJ1-5; DNA: TGTGCCAGCAGCGAGACGGGGGCGGGACAGCCCCAGCATTTT; CDR3: CASSETGAGQPQHF
V: TRBV6-4; D: -; size: medium-sized; J: TRBJ1-1; DNA: TGTGCCAGCAGTGACGGGGAGAACACTGAAGCTTTCTTT; CDR3: CASSDGENTEAFF
V: TRBV4-1; D: -; size: -; J: TRBJ2-7; DNA: TGCGCCAGCAGCCAAGATAAGAAGGCATCCTACGAGCAGTACTTC; CDR3: CASSQDKKASYEQYF
V: TRBV12-3/TRBV12-4; D: TRBD2; size: -; J: TRBJ2-1; DNA: TGTGCCAGCAGTTTAGTAGCGGGAGGGCTCAATGAGCAGTTCTTC; CDR3: CASSLVAGGLNEQFF
V: TRBV27; D: TRBD1; size: -; J: TRBJ1-2; DNA: TGTGCCAGCAGTTTTACAACGCGGACAGGGAACTATGGCTACACCTTC; CDR3: CASSFTTRTGNYGYTF
V: TRBV13; D: -; size: -; J: TRBJ2-7; DNA: TGTGCCAGCAGCTTCGGGGCAGCGGGCGAGCAGTACTTC; CDR3: CASSFGAAGEQYF
V: TRBV7-8; D: -; size: few; J: TRBJ1-1; DNA: TGTGCCAGCAGCTTAGGATACAGACACGTGAACACTGAAGCTTTCTTT; CDR3: CASSLGYRHVNTEAFF
V: TRBV29-1; D: TRBD1; size: few; J: TRBJ2-1; DNA: TGCAGCGTCATGAAGGGGACAGGATACAATGAGCAGTTCTTC; CDR3: CSVMKGTGYNEQFF
V: TRBV29-1; D: -; size: -; J: TRBJ1-2; DNA: TGCAGCGTTGAAGAGGTCTATGGCTACACCTTC; CDR3: CSVEEVYGYTF
V: TRBV3-1; D: -; size: -; J: TRBJ2-2; DNA: TGTGCCAGCAGCCAAGATAGGCTGGGCACCGGGGAGCTGTTTTTT; CDR3: CASSQDRLGTGELFF
V: TRBV4-3; D: TRBD2; size: -; J: TRBJ2-1; DNA: TGCGCCAGCAGTCCCGGGACTAGCGGGCATGGCAATGAGCAGTTCTTC; CDR3: CASSPGTSGHGNEQFF
V: TRBV7-3; D: TRBD1; size: few; J: TRBJ1-6; DNA: TGTGCCAGCAGCTTTCTCGACAGGGTTACACCCCTCCACTTT; CDR3: CASSFLDRVTPLHF
V: TRBV21-1; D: -; size: -; J: TRBJ1-2; DNA: TGTGCCAGCAGCGGCGGCGGCTACACCTTC; CDR3: CASSGGGYTF
V: TRBV5-1; D: -; size: few; J: TRBJ1-1; DNA: TGCGCCAGCAGCACCCTAGACGAGGGGGGCACTGAAGCTTTCTTT; CDR3: CASSTLDEGGTEAFF
V: TRBV7-2; D: TRBD2; size: -; J: TRBJ2-7; DNA: TGTGCCAGCAGCTCTTTTCTAGCGGGGGGCTCCGAGCAGTACTTC; CDR3: CASSSFLAGGSEQYF
V: TRBV3-1; D: -; size: few; J: TRBJ1-2; DNA: TGTGCCAGCAGCCAAGATCTACAGGAATCGAATGGCTACACCTTC; CDR3: CASSQDLQESNGYTF
V: TRBV7-8; D: TRBD1; size: -; J: TRBJ1-1; DNA: TGTGCCAGCAGCTTAGAGGACAGGGTGGACACTGAAGCTTTCTTT; CDR3: CASSLEDRVDTEAFF
V: TRBV6-1; D: TRBD2; size: few; J: TRBJ2-1; DNA: TGTGCCAGCAGTGAAAGGCCTGGACTAGCGGGGGAAGAGCAGTTCTTC; CDR3: CASSERPGLAGEEQFF
V: TRBV24-1; D: TRBD2; size: -; J: TRBJ2-5; DNA: TGTGCCACCAGTGACACCGGACTAGCGACACAAGAGACCCAGTACTTC; CDR3: CATSDTGLATQETQYF
V: TRBV12-3/TRBV12-4; D: TRBD2; size: few; J: TRBJ2-3; DNA: TGTGCCAGCAGTTTAATTGGAGCGGGAAACACAGATACGCAGTATTTT; CDR3: CASSLIGAGNTDTQYF
V: TRBV4-3; D: TRBD2; size: many; J: TRBJ2-7; DNA: TGCGCCAGCTCCCTGGGACTAGAGAAGGACGAGCAGTACTTC; CDR3: CASSLGLEKDEQYF
V: TRBV5-1; D: -; size: few; J: TRBJ2-1; DNA: TGCGCCAGCAGCTTGAAATACAATGAGCAGTTCTTC; CDR3: CASSLKYNEQFF
V: TRBV27; D: TRBD1; size: few; J: TRBJ1-1; DNA: TGTGCCAGCAGTTTGGGGGACAGGGCTTTGGGGGACACTGAAGCTTTCTTT; CDR3: CASSLGDRALGDTEAFF
V: TRBV7-9; D: TRBD1; size: -; J: TRBJ1-2; DNA: TGTGCCAGCAGCTTTGCCCGGGACAGGGTGGGTGGCTACACCTTC; CDR3: CASSFARDRVGGYTF
V: TRBV20-1; D: -; size: few; J: TRBJ2-2; DNA: TGCAGTGCTAGAGATCTCCCCGGGGAGCTGTTTTTT; CDR3: CSARDLPGELFF